The source of this T cell receptor (beta chain) is a study of blood T cells in healthy people across ages. General study findings and limits: Among long-lived donors, naive CD4+ cells were more numerous and diversity higher than in aged donors.

This CDR3 region has 16 residues. V lost 4 bases and J 2 bases, leaving 17 bases between the germline ends. The V gene's germline CDR1 is SGHKS and CDR2 YYEKEE (reference sequence). This clonotype was found many times. Antigen specificity is unknown. Through a sample-barcoded 5' primer and a J-beta primer mix, a second PCR was run for roughly 6 to 12 cycles. Each cDNA molecule carried a tag from a template-switch adaptor that contained 12 random nucleotides. TCRdb processed the 5' RACE reads anew with MiXCR; each CDR3 protein has one entry. Of 850,000 or so distinct CDR3 sequences listed, about 30% are singletons.

The sequence was collected from a woman aged 80 or over in good health. This sequence joins TRBV5-5 and TRBJ2-3, with a possible D match to TRBD1 (5 bases). The specimen was blood. The CDR3 loop reads CASSPGHHLTTDTQYF. The CDR3 coding sequence is TGTGCCAGCAGCCCCGGACACCACCTGACCACAGATACGCAGTATTTT.